The 11 T cell receptor beta chains below all came from one sample that was sequenced in a study of spatial heterogeneity in lung cancer. TCRdb passed the 5' RACE reads through MiXCR, listing each CDR3 protein once. This table holds about 120,000 distinct CDR3 sequences, 11% found once. Time point defined: blood at routine non-recurrence follow-up after resection. Here the sequenced sample was PBMCs, taken at follow-up. Source of these receptors: a female donor with early-stage non-small cell lung cancer.

The sample holds a few counts of this clonotype. The genes are TRBV28 and TRBJ1-1; D unclear. The CDR3 covers 15 residues. In germline, CDR1 is MDHEN, CDR2 SYDVKM. V was trimmed by 3 bases and J by 1 base, leaving 12 bases between them. The CDR3 DNA is TGTGCCAGCAGTTTGAGGCGTTTAACGAACACTGAAGCTTTCTTT. It yields the protein CASSLRRLTNTEAFF. The complete variable domain, with remaining parts taken from reference TRBV28 and TRBJ1-1, reads DVKVTQSSRYLVKRTGEKVFLECVQDMDHENMFWYRQDPGLGLRLIYFSYDVKMKEKGDIPEGYSVSREKKERFSLILESASTNQTSMYLCASSLRRLTNTEAFFGQGTRLTVV.

This sequence joins TRBV5-1 and TRBJ2-7, with unresolved D. The V and J ends lost 4 bases and 2 bases respectively, with 16 bases between them. Germline CDR1 reads SGHRS; CDR2 reads YFSETQ. CDR3 length: 15 amino acids. CDR3 coding DNA: TGCGCCAGCAGCCCCCGCCTCGGCACCACCTACGAGCAGTACTTC. It yields the protein CASSPRLGTTYEQYF.

This clonotype has ten or more counts. The chain carries TRBV21-1 and TRBJ1-1; the tabulated D call, TRBD1, remains unverified against the DNA. TRBV21-1 corresponds to a pseudogene. This CDR3 has 15 amino acids. CDR3: CASSKVKTENTEAFF. Here the CDR3 DNA reads TGTGCCAGCAGCAAGGTTAAGACAGAGAACACTGAAGCTTTCTTT.

This clonotype was observed a few times. The gene calls are TRBV2 and TRBJ2-1; 10 bases are shared with TRBD2. The CDR3 consists of 17 residues. J lost 0 bases, V lost 2 bases, and 4 bases had no gene match. Germline values: CDR1 SNHLY, CDR2 FYNNEI. The CDR3 is CASSETLAGSSYNEQFF. The CDR3, as DNA: TGTGCCAGCAGTGAAACACTAGCGGGGAGCTCCTACAATGAGCAGTTCTTC.

At least ten counts were recorded for this clonotype. The chain uses TRBV29-1 and TRBJ2-6; D gene uncertain. Per germline, CDR1 SQVTM and CDR2 ANQGSEA. The CDR3 is 15 residues long. With 1 base removed from V and 2 bases from J, the gap between germline ends came to 9 bases. CDR3 residues: CSVEAVGAGANVLTF. The CDR3 DNA reads TGCAGCGTTGAAGCCGTAGGAGCTGGGGCCAACGTCCTGACTTTC. Based on the CDR3 plus reference TRBV29-1 and TRBJ2-6, the full variable domain is SAVISQKPSRDICQRGTSLTIQCQVDSQVTMMFWYRQQPGQSLTLIATANQGSEATYESGFVIDKFPISRPNLTFSTLTVSNMSPEDSSIYLCSVEAVGAGANVLTFGAGSRLTVL.

This clonotype was detected a few times. This sequence joins TRBV28 and TRBJ2-3, with 8 bases that match TRBD1. This CDR3 has 13 amino acids. The V segment lost 7 bases and the J segment 4 bases; nucleotides outside the gene matches: 4. Germline V gene sequence: CDR1 MDHEN, CDR2 SYDVKM. The CDR3 DNA reads as TGTGCCAGCAAGCCAGGGGGCGCAGATACGCAGTATTTT. This translates into CASKPGGADTQYF.

This clonotype has just a few counts. The chain joins TRBV30 to TRBJ2-3; D is perhaps TRBD1 (7 bases). V lost 5 bases, J lost 5 bases, and 11 bases lay in between. The germline V gene has CDR1 GTSNPN and CDR2 SVGIG (reference sequence). This CDR3 spans 12 amino acids. The DNA for the CDR3 is TGTGCCTGGGGAGGGGGCGGAGATACGCAGTATTTT. Protein sequence: CAWGGGGDTQYF. Full variable domain (rest looked up from reference TRBV30 and TRBJ2-3): SQTIHQWPATLVQPVGSPLSLECTVEGTSNPNLYWYRQAAGRGLQLLFYSVGIGQISSEVPQNLSASRPQDRQFILSSKKLLLSDSGFYLCAWGGGGDTQYFGPGTRLTVL.

This chain joins TRBV7-2 and TRBJ2-5; maybe TRBD1 (6 bases). CDR1 is SGHTA and CDR2 is FQGNSA in the germline V gene. Trimming removed 3 bases from V and 5 bases from J, with 13 bases in between. This CDR3 is 14 amino acids long. The CDR3 here is CASSLGTMSETQYF. DNA of the CDR3: TGTGCCAGCAGCTTGGGGACAATGTCGGAGACCCAGTACTTC.

This clonotype appeared once. This rearrangement joins TRBV25-1 to TRBJ2-1, with 7 nucleotides matching TRBD1. The V gene end was trimmed by 4 bases and the J gene end by 7 bases; junction bases not matched to a gene: 7. CDR3 size: 14 residues. CDR1 and CDR2 from the germline V gene are MGHDK and SYGVNS. CDR3 residues: CASSARTGRNEQFF. CDR3 bases: TGTGCCAGCAGTGCAAGGACAGGCCGGAATGAGCAGTTCTTC.

The rearrangement joins TRBV7-9 to TRBJ2-5; TRBD2 agrees at 7 bases. Germline values: CDR1 SEHNR, CDR2 FQNEAQ (reference sequence). The CDR3 extends over 15 amino acids. The junction had 5 bases not matched to a gene; V was cut back by 4 bases and J by 0 bases. The CDR3 loop reads CASSSTGTNQETQYF. DNA of the CDR3: TGTGCCAGCAGCTCGACTGGGACTAACCAAGAGACCCAGTACTTC.

This clonotype was found a few times. V gene TRBV28 combines with J gene TRBJ2-4; 7 nucleotides agree with TRBD2. J lost 5 bases, V lost 5 bases, and 9 bases had no gene match. This CDR3 spans 15 amino acids. Germline values: CDR1 MDHEN, CDR2 SYDVKM. The CDR3 here is CASSAQGGSQNIQYF. The CDR3 DNA reads as TGTGCCAGCAGTGCCCAGGGCGGGAGCCAAAACATTCAGTACTTC. The full variable domain, with the rest looked up from reference TRBV28 and TRBJ2-4, is DVKVTQSSRYLVKRTGEKVFLECVQDMDHENMFWYRQDPGLGLRLIYFSYDVKMKEKGDIPEGYSVSREKKERFSLILESASTNQTSMYLCASSAQGGSQNIQYFGAGTRLSVL.